The sequence of this T cell receptor (beta chain) was determined in a study of neoadjuvant anti-PD-1 for oral cavity cancer. Study in general: Nivolumab at 3 mg/kg was mostly given biweekly, three to four doses, pre-surgery.

Most PBMC samples had around 0.5 ug input DNA in six replicates. Generated by immunoSEQ multiplex PCR, the TCRdb table keeps only in-frame clones and is missing some. The sample records roughly 68,000 clones, 80% to 90% being singletons. Time point defined: after neoadjuvant nivolumab, at surgical resection. Blood cells were analyzed directly, without culture or expansion. In germline, CDR1 is MNHEY, CDR2 SMNVEV (reference sequence). The CDR3 loop spans 16 amino acids. With 3 bases removed from V and 0 bases from J, the gap between germline ends came to 11 bases. The receptor was isolated from a person aged 40-85 years with oral cavity squamous cell carcinoma. Here the sequenced sample was PBMCs, taken after nivolumab (anti-PD-1) treatment. The chain links TRBV27 to TRBJ1-4; D is undetermined. The CDR3, as DNA: TGTGCCAGCAGTTTGTGGGGAGCCGCAACTAATGAAAAACTGTTTTTT. Protein sequence: CASSLWGAATNEKLFF.